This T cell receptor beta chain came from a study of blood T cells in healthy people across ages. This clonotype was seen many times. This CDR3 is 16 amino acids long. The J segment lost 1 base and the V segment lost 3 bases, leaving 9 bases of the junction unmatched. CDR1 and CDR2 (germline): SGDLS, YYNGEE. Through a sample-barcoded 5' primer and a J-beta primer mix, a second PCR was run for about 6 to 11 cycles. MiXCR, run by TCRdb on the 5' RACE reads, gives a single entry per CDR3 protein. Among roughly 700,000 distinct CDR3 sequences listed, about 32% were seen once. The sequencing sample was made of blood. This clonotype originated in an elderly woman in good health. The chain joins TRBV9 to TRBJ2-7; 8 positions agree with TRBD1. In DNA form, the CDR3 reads TGTGCCAGCAGCGCCAGACAGGGGCTAGGTTCCTACGAGCAGTACTTC. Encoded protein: CASSARQGLGSYEQYF.